Sequencing of this TCR beta chain was carried out in a study of liver allograft versus peripheral blood T cells. Study overall: Repertoires of T cell receptors in transplanted livers were compared with recipients' peripheral blood repertoires.

This clonotype has at least ten counts. Its cognate antigen is unknown. General study results and limits: Reported data describe T cell receptor repertoires within liver allografts as differing from those in peripheral blood.

MiXCR, run by TCRdb on the reads, gives a single entry per CDR3 protein. The sample comprises roughly 13,000 distinct CDR3 sequences, more than 20% of which are singletons, and roughly 6% rests with the top ten. The CDR3 runs to 15 residues. V lost 3 bases, J lost 3 bases, and 17 bases lay in between. CDR1 is GTSNPN and CDR2 is SVGIG in the germline V gene (reference sequence). The TCR comes from a human patient who had a liver transplant. A subset of T cells may come from the graft donor. This rearrangement joins TRBV30 to TRBJ1-1, with D maybe TRBD1 (6 bases). The CDR3 DNA is TGTGCCTGGAGCCAAGGGGTAGGGGGAGACACTGAAGCTTTCTTT. As protein: CAWSQGVGGDTEAFF.